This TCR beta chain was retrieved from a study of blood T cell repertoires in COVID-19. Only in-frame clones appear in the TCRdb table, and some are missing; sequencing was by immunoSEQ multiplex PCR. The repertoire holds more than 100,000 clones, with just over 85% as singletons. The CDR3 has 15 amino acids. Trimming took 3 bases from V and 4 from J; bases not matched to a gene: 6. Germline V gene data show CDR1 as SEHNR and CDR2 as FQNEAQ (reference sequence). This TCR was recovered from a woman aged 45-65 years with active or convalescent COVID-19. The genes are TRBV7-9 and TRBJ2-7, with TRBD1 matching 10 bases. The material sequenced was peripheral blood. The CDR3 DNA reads TGTGCCAGCAGCTTTACGGACAGGGGGACATACGAGCAGTACTTC. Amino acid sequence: CASSFTDRGTYEQYF.